This TCR beta chain was obtained from a study of blood T cells in healthy people across ages. It was with a sample-barcoded 5' primer and a J-beta primer mix that a second PCR of roughly 6 to 12 cycles was run. Every cDNA molecule bore a tag from a template-switch adaptor containing 12 random nucleotides. One entry per CDR3 protein, called by TCRdb with MiXCR from the 5' RACE reads. The sample shows around 900,000 distinct CDR3 sequences, roughly 51% of them seen only once. For this clonotype: As yet, its antigen is unknown.

Study outcomes and limitations: Fewer expanded clones and more diversity marked long-lived versus aged donors. Roughly linear age-related decline in beta diversity appeared, significant by age around 40.

The CDR3 runs to 14 residues. The germline V gene has CDR1 SGHTA and CDR2 FQGNSA. Trimming at V came to 4 bases and at J to 4 bases, leaving 5 bases not matched to a gene. This chain joins TRBV7-2 and TRBJ1-2, with 8 bases identical to TRBD1. The specimen was blood. The sequence was obtained from a woman aged 55-70 years in good health. This chain's CDR3 is CASSSPQGGYGYTF. CDR3 sequence (DNA): TGTGCCAGCAGCTCGCCACAGGGGGGCTATGGCTACACCTTC.